The 25 T cell receptor beta chains given below trace back to one sample, sequenced in a study of regulatory T cells in long-lasting Graves disease. Through Arm-PCR of CDR3 regions and iRepertoire HTBI primers, TCR beta libraries were built. Each CDR3 protein gets one entry after TCRdb re-called the multiplex PCR reads with MiXCR. The sample records some 250,000 distinct CDR3 sequences, around 19% being singletons. Sample time point: newly diagnosed GD, antithyroid drugs for less than 3 months. PBMC RNA was the source of the TCR library. These same records also appear under a second study, on T cells in Graves' hyperthyroidism and ophthalmopathy.

The source was peripheral blood mononuclear cells (PBMCs), collected at new diagnosis, from a patient treated with antithyroid drugs. Receptor source: a woman in her twenties or thirties with Graves disease.

This clonotype was counted ten times or more. V gene TRBV7-2 combines with J gene TRBJ2-1; D may match TRBD1 or TRBD2 (5 bases each). The ends were cut back, 5 bases at V and 9 bases at J, with 20 bases in the middle. From germline, CDR1 is SGHTA and CDR2 FQGNSA. This CDR3 is built from 15 residues. As DNA, the CDR3 is TGTGCCAGCAGCACCGGGACCCTGGGGCGGTCTGAGCAGTTCTTC. Protein sequence: CASSTGTLGRSEQFF. Supplemented by reference TRBV7-2 and TRBJ2-1, the full variable domain reads GAGVSQSPSNKVTEKGKDVELRCDPISGHTALYWYRQSLGQGLEFLIYFQGNSAPDKSGLPSDRFSAERTGGSVSTLTIQRTQQEDSAVYLCASSTGTLGRSEQFFGPGTRLTVL.

In regard to this clonotype: This sequence is one base from a far larger clone and is likely a read error. The rearrangement uses TRBV6-2 or TRBV6-3 and TRBJ2-3; D ambiguous. The CDR3 loop spans 15 amino acids. CDR1 and CDR2 from the germline V gene are MNHEY and SVGEGT. The CDR3 bases are TGTGCCATCAGTAGTGGTCAGGCGGACACAGATACGCAGTATTTT. Its translation: CAISSGQADTDTQYF.

In this sample, this clonotype turned up once. A clone one base away is much larger, so this may be a read error. CDR3 coding DNA: TGTGTCAGCAGACCCGACAGGGTGAATTCACCCCTCCACTTT. It encodes CVSRPDRVNSPLHF. This chain joins TRBV6-2 or TRBV6-3 and TRBJ1-6; 7 bases line up with TRBD1. This CDR3 spans 14 amino acids. From germline, CDR1 is MNHEY and CDR2 SVGEGT.

This clonotype appeared many times. CDR3 sequence reads: CASSSTGVTEAFF. CDR3 coding DNA: TGTGCCAGCAGTTCCACAGGGGTTACTGAAGCTTTCTTT. The V call is TRBV6-2 or TRBV6-3, the J call TRBJ1-1; 7 bases match TRBD1. Per the germline V gene, CDR1 is MNHEY and CDR2 is SVGEGT. The ends lost 4 bases at V and 5 bases at J; junction bases unmatched: 4. The CDR3 covers 13 residues.

At least ten counts were recorded for this clonotype. The chain employs TRBV3-1 and TRBJ1-2; no reliable D call. Germline loops: CDR1 LGHDT, CDR2 YNNKEL (reference sequence). V lost 1 base, J lost 10 bases, and 19 bases lay in between. This CDR3 comprises 15 residues. The CDR3, as DNA: TGTGCCAGCAGCCAAGGGGCTCTCCAAGGTGCTCCCTACACCTTC. Translation gives CASSQGALQGAPYTF.

This clonotype has at least ten counts. The genes are TRBV18 and TRBJ1-2; D not certain. The CDR3 runs to 15 residues. The germline V gene encodes CDR1 KGHSH and CDR2 LQKENI. Trimming left V 4 bases short and J 4 bases short, with 16 bases between. CDR3 nucleotide sequence: TGTGCCAGCTCACTTTCGGCCCGGGCTGTCTATGGCTACACCTTC. As protein: CASSLSARAVYGYTF. The full variable domain, with the rest looked up from reference TRBV18 and TRBJ1-2, is NAGVMQNPRHLVRRRGQEARLRCSPMKGHSHVYWYRQLPEEGLKFMVYLQKENIIDESGMPKERFSAEFPKEGPSILRIQQVVRGDSAAYFCASSLSARAVYGYTFGSGTRLTVV.

This clonotype has a count of ten or more. V gene TRBV11-2 combines with J gene TRBJ1-2; TRBD1 might be the D (6 bases). The CDR3 has 11 residues. Looked up from germline, CDR1 is SGHAT and CDR2 is FQNNGV. V was shortened by 5 bases and J by 7 bases, with 8 bases between the two germline ends. The CDR3 sequence: CASSVQGGYTF. The CDR3 region has the DNA TGTGCCAGCAGCGTACAGGGTGGCTACACCTTC.

This clonotype was seen repeatedly, ten times or more. V and J are TRBV5-1 and TRBJ2-1, with D tentatively TRBD2 (5 bases). The CDR3 has 14 amino acids. The V and J ends lost 4 bases and 12 bases respectively, with 20 bases between them. Germline values: CDR1 SGHRS, CDR2 YFSETQ. Here the CDR3 reads CASSPTGVSVGQFF. The CDR3 DNA reads TGCGCCAGCAGCCCGACCGGGGTTTCGGTAGGGCAGTTCTTC.

This clonotype was observed at least ten times. V is TRBV2 and J is TRBJ1-3; weak D call: TRBD1 (5 bases). Trimming left V 5 bases short and J 1 base short, with 15 bases between. CDR1 is SNHLY and CDR2 is FYNNEI in the germline V gene. CDR3 length equals 16 residues. The CDR3 loop reads CASSWDGDISGNTIYF. CDR3 nucleotides: TGTGCCAGCAGTTGGGACGGTGATATTTCTGGAAACACCATATATTTT.

This clonotype was counted many times. The chain joins TRBV2 to TRBJ1-5; D possibly corresponds to TRBD1 (6 bases). Germline values: CDR1 SNHLY, CDR2 FYNNEI. Trimming took 6 bases from V and 5 from J, leaving 11 bases between them. The CDR3 length is 13 residues. The CDR3 protein is CASRNRADQPQHF. The CDR3 nucleotides read TGTGCCAGCAGGAACAGGGCGGATCAGCCCCAGCATTTT.

The chain combines TRBV11-2 with TRBJ2-5; D remains ambiguous. The germline gives CDR1 SGHAT, CDR2 FQNNGV. The CDR3 extends over 13 amino acids. The V end lost 0 bases, the J end lost 9 bases, and 11 bases lay between the germline ends. CDR3 region: CASSLEVDEAQYF. In DNA form, the CDR3 reads TGTGCCAGCAGCTTAGAAGTCGACGAGGCCCAGTACTTC.

V usage is TRBV4-1 and J usage is TRBJ2-5, with D tentatively TRBD2 (6 bases). CDR1 is MGHRA, CDR2 YSYEKL, per germline. CDR3 length: 14 residues. Between the trimmed V and J ends, which lost 2 bases and 1 base, there was a span of 8 bases. In DNA, the CDR3 is TGCGCCAGCAGCCAATCGGGACTCCAAGAGACCCAGTACTTC. Its protein is CASSQSGLQETQYF.

Of note for this clonotype: At one end, the junction sequence differs from germline, possibly due to a read error. V gene TRBV13 combines with J gene TRBJ1-2; D gene ambiguous. Germline values: CDR1 PRHDT, CDR2 FYEKMQ (reference sequence). CDR3 size: 12 residues. DNA of the CDR3: TGTGCCAACAGCCTAAGAGGCTATGGCTACACCTTC. Amino acids: CANSLRGYGYTF.

The chain joins TRBV7-9 to TRBJ2-5; 14 bases fit TRBD2. The CDR3 loop spans 15 amino acids. With 5 bases clipped from V and 5 bases from J, the junction kept 4 bases outside the gene matches. Germline CDR1 SEHNR, CDR2 FQNEAQ (reference sequence). The CDR3 loop reads CASSPRTSGGETQYF. CDR3 DNA: TGTGCCAGCAGCCCCCGGACTAGCGGGGGGGAGACCCAGTACTTC. Full variable domain (rest looked up from reference TRBV7-9 and TRBJ2-5): DTGVSQNPRHKITKRGQNVTFRCDPISEHNRLYWYRQTLGQGPEFLTYFQNEAQLEKSRLLSDRFSAERPKGSFSTLEIQRTEQGDSAMYLCASSPRTSGGETQYFGPGTRLLVL.

This clonotype was counted at least ten times. V is TRBV25-1 and J is TRBJ2-1, with a weak D call TRBD1 (6 bases). CDR3 length equals 15 residues. CDR1 and CDR2 (germline): MGHDK, SYGVNS. Trimming removed 3 bases at V and 3 bases at J, with 12 bases between. Here the CDR3 reads CASSDSRGIYNEQFF. Here the CDR3 DNA reads TGTGCCAGCAGTGATTCCAGGGGCATCTACAATGAGCAGTTCTTC.

This clonotype has just a few counts. This chain uses TRBV27 with TRBJ2-7; D remains unclear. Germline CDR1 and CDR2: MNHEY and SMNVEV (reference sequence). V was pared by 0 bases and J by 3 bases, with 6 bases between. This CDR3 region has 13 residues. In nucleotides, the CDR3 is TGTGCCAGCAGTTTATCTAACAGCTACGAGCAGTACTTC. It specifies CASSLSNSYEQYF.

V usage is TRBV18 and J usage is TRBJ2-2; D is ambiguous. Trimming took off 6 bases at V and 3 bases at J, with 8 bases between the two ends. CDR3 size: 13 residues. Germline-derived CDR1 and CDR2 are KGHSH and LQKENI. CDR3 DNA: TGTGCCAGCTCGCTCAGGTACACCGGGGAGCTGTTTTTT. Protein sequence: CASSLRYTGELFF.

This clonotype was counted ten times or more. The chain is built from TRBV6-5 and TRBJ1-1, with a possible D match to TRBD1 (5 bases). There are 14 residues in the CDR3. Germline V gene lookup returns CDR1 MNHEY and CDR2 SVGAGI. The V and J ends lost 2 bases and 3 bases respectively, with 10 bases between them. CDR3 in amino acids: CASSYLGGDTEAFF. CDR3 nucleotides: TGTGCCAGCAGTTACCTCGGGGGGGACACTGAAGCTTTCTTT.

This rearrangement joins TRBV10-3 to TRBJ1-5; no definite D call. Germline lookup yields CDR1 ENHRY and CDR2 SYGVKD. The CDR3 is 13 amino acids. V lost 2 bases and J 2 bases, leaving 4 bases between the germline ends. DNA for the CDR3: TGTGCCATCAGTGAGAGGGGCAATCAGCCCCAGCATTTT. It encodes CAISERGNQPQHF.

The CDR3, as DNA: TGCAGTGCTAGTGGTCAGGGGGCGCTTATCAATCAGCCCCAGCATTTT. It specifies CSASGQGALINQPQHF. The chain is built from TRBV20-1 and TRBJ1-5; 8 bases line up with TRBD1. This CDR3 has 16 residues. Per the germline V gene, CDR1 is DFQATT and CDR2 is SNEGSKA (reference sequence). V shed 3 bases, J shed 3 bases, and the junction held 10 bases outside the gene matches.

There are many counts of this clonotype. The rearrangement links TRBV2 to TRBJ2-7; tentative D call: TRBD2 (6 bases). V was clipped by 8 bases and J by 2 bases, with 16 bases between them. There are 14 residues in the CDR3. CDR1 SNHLY and CDR2 FYNNEI come from the germline V gene. The chain's CDR3 is CASGYGGLTYEQYF. Here the CDR3 DNA reads TGTGCCAGCGGTTACGGGGGTTTGACCTACGAGCAGTACTTC.

The table lists this clonotype with many counts. The chain recombines TRBV9 with TRBJ2-5; D perhaps matches TRBD2 (6 bases). Germline V gene lookup returns CDR1 SGDLS and CDR2 YYNGEE. Deletions cut 0 bases from V and 2 bases from J, with 14 bases between. This CDR3 spans 16 amino acids. The DNA of the CDR3 is TGTGCCAGCAGCGTAGCGGTGGGGACTGGACAAGAGACCCAGTACTTC. This translates into CASSVAVGTGQETQYF.

This clonotype was seen at least ten times. The chain links TRBV19 to TRBJ2-7; no clear D. The germline CDR1 and CDR2 sequences are LNHDA and SQIVND (reference sequence). This CDR3 has 15 amino acids. V was cut by 6 bases and J by 8 bases, with 23 bases left in between. As DNA, the CDR3 is TGTGCCAGTAGCGACCAGATCCCCCACCCTGGAAAGCAGTACTTC. As protein: CASSDQIPHPGKQYF.

The table lists this clonotype with a few counts. The rearrangement joins TRBV27 to TRBJ1-4, with D possibly TRBD1 on 5 matching bases. Germline CDR1 MNHEY, CDR2 SMNVEV (reference sequence). There are 15 residues in the CDR3. Trimming removed 3 bases at V and 7 bases at J, with 15 bases between. The CDR3 protein is CASSLLSGGSEKLFF. DNA for the CDR3: TGTGCCAGCAGTTTGTTGTCGGGGGGTAGTGAAAAACTGTTTTTT.

In its sample, this clonotype was seen many times. The chain joins TRBV3-1 to TRBJ2-3; TRBD1 is a possible D gene (6 bases). V shed 1 base and J shed 4 bases, with 15 bases lying between them. The V gene's germline CDR1 is LGHDT and CDR2 YNNKEL (reference sequence). The CDR3 is made up of 16 amino acids. CDR3 protein: CASSQVARGRADTQYF. The CDR3 coding sequence is TGTGCCAGCAGCCAAGTAGCCAGGGGAAGGGCAGATACGCAGTATTTT.